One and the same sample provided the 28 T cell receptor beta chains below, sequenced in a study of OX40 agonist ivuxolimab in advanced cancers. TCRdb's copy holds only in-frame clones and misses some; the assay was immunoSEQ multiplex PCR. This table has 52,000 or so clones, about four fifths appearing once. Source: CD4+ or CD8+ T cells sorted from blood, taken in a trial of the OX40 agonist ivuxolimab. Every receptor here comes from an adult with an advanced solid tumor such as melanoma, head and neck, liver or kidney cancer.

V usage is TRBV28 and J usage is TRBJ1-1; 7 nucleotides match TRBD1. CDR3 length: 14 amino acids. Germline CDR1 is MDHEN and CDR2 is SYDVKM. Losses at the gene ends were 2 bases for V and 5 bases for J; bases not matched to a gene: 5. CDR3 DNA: TGTGCCAGCAGTTTAGTTCAGGGGGGGACTGAAGCTTTCTTT. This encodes CASSLVQGGTEAFF. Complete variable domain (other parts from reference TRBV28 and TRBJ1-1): DVKVTQSSRYLVKRTGEKVFLECVQDMDHENMFWYRQDPGLGLRLIYFSYDVKMKEKGDIPEGYSVSREKKERFSLILESASTNQTSMYLCASSLVQGGTEAFFGQGTRLTVV.

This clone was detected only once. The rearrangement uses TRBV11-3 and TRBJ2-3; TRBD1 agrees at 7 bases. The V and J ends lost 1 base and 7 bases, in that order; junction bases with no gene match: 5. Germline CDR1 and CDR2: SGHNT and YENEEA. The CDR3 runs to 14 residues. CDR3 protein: CASSLGGDRNTQYF. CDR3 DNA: TGTGCCAGCAGCTTAGGTGGGGACAGAAATACGCAGTATTTT.

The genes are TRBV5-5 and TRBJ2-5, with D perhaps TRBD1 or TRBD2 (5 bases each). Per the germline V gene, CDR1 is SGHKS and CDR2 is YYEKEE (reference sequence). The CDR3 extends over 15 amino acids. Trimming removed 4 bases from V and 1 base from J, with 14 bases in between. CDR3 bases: TGTGCCAGCAGCCAGATCGTGGGGGTCCAAGAGACCCAGTACTTC. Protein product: CASSQIVGVQETQYF.

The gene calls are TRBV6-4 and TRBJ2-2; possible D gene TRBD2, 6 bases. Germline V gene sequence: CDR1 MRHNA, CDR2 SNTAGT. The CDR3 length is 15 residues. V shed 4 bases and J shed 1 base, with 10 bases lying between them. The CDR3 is CASSGVSGNTGELFF. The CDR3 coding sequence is TGTGCCAGCAGTGGTGTTAGCGGGAACACCGGGGAGCTGTTTTTT.

CDR3 protein: CASSLRGAANQETQYF. The CDR3 bases are TGTGCCAGCAGTCTCCGCGGAGCGGCTAACCAAGAGACCCAGTACTTC. The chain links TRBV7-2 to TRBJ2-5; a possible D gene is TRBD2 (5 bases). The CDR3 contains 16 residues. The ends were cut back, 6 bases at V and 0 bases at J, with 17 bases in the middle. CDR1 and CDR2 (germline): SGHTA, FQGNSA.

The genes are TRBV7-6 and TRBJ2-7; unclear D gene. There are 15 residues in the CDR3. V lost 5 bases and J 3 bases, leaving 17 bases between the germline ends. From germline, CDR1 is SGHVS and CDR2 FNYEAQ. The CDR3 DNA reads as TGTGCCAGCAGCCCAGCAGGAGCGAACCTCTACGAGCAGTACTTC. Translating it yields CASSPAGANLYEQYF.

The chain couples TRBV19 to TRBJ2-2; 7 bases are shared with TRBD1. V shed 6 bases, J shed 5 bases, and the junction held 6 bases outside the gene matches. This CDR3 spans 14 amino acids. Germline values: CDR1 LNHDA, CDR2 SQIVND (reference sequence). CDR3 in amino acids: CASRRDRVTGELFF. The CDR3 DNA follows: TGTGCCAGTAGACGAGACAGGGTGACCGGGGAGCTGTTTTTT.

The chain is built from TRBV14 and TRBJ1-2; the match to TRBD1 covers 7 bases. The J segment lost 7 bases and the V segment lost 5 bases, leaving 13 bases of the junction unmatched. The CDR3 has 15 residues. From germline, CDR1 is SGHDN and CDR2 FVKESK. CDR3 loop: CASSSQPGQLAGYTF. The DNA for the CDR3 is TGTGCCAGCAGCTCCCAACCGGGACAGCTAGCTGGCTACACCTTC.

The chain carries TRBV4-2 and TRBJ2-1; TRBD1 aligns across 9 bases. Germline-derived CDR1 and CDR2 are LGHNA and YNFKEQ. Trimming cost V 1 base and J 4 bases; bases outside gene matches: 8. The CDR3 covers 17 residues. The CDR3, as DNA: TGTGCCAGCAGCCAAGGGACGGGACAGGGAAAGTACAATGAGCAGTTCTTC. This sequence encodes CASSQGTGQGKYNEQFF.

Here the CDR3 DNA reads TGTGCCAGTAGTATGATCACAGGCCGGGCGGGGAATGAGCAGTTCTTC. Its protein is CASSMITGRAGNEQFF. The rearrangement uses TRBV19 and TRBJ2-1, with D possibly being TRBD2 (6 bases). This CDR3 comprises 16 residues. V was shortened by 3 bases and J by 7 bases, with 19 bases between the two germline ends. CDR1 and CDR2 from the germline V gene are LNHDA and SQIVND (reference sequence).

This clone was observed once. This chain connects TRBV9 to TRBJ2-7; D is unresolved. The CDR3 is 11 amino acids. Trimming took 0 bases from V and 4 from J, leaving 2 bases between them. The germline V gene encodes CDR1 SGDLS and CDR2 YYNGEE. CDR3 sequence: CASSVVYEQYF. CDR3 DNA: TGTGCCAGCAGCGTAGTATACGAGCAGTACTTC. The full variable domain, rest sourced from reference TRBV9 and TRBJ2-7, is DSGVTQTPKHLITATGQRVTLRCSPRSGDLSVYWYQQSLDQGLQFLIQYYNGEERAKGNILERFSAQQFPDLHSELNLSSLELGDSALYFCASSVVYEQYFGPGTRLTVT.

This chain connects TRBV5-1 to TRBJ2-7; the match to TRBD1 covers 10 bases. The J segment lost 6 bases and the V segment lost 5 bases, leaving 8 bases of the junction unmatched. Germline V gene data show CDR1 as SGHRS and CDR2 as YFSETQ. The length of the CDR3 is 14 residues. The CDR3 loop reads CASRPGTGVPEQYF. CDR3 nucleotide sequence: TGCGCCAGCAGGCCCGGGACAGGGGTCCCCGAGCAGTACTTC. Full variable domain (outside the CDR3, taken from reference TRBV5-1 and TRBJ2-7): KAGVTQTPRYLIKTRGQQVTLSCSPISGHRSVSWYQQTPGQGLQFLFEYFSETQRNKGNFPGRFSGRQFSNSRSEMNVSTLELGDSALYLCASRPGTGVPEQYFGPGTRLTVT.

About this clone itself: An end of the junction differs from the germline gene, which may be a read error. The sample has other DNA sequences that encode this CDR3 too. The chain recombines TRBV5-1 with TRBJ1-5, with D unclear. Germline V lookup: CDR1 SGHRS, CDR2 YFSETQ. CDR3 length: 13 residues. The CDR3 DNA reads TGTGCCAGCAGCTTGGCCATCGGACAGCCCCAGCATTTT. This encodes CASSLAIGQPQHF.

In nucleotides, the CDR3 is TGTGCCAGCAGTTTGAGGGTACAGGGGGGCACCGGGGAGCTGTTTTTT. Translating gives CASSLRVQGGTGELFF. The chain has TRBV6-5 and TRBJ2-2; 8 bases agree with TRBD1. CDR1 is MNHEY and CDR2 is SVGAGI in the germline V gene. This CDR3 has 16 residues. The ends lost 4 bases at V and 4 bases at J; junction bases unmatched: 8.

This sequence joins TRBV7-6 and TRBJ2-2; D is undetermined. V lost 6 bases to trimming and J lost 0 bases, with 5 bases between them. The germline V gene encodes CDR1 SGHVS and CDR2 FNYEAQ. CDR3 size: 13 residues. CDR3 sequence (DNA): TGTGCCAGCAGACCTACGAACACCGGGGAGCTGTTTTTT. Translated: CASRPTNTGELFF.

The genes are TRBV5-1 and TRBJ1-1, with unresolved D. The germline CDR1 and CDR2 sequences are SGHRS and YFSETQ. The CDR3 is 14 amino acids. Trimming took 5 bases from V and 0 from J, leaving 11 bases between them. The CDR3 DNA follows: TGCGCCAGCAGAGAGGGAGGTTTGAACACTGAAGCTTTCTTT. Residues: CASREGGLNTEAFF. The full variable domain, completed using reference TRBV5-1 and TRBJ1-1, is KAGVTQTPRYLIKTRGQQVTLSCSPISGHRSVSWYQQTPGQGLQFLFEYFSETQRNKGNFPGRFSGRQFSNSRSEMNVSTLELGDSALYLCASREGGLNTEAFFGQGTRLTVV.

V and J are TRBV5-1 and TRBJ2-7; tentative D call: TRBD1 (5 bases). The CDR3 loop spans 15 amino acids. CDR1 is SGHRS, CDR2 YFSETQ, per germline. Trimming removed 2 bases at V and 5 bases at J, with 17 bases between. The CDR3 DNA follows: TGCGCCAGCAGCTTTGGGGCGCGGCAGGTAGACGAGCAGTACTTC. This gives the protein CASSFGARQVDEQYF. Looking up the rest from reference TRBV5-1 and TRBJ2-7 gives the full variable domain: KAGVTQTPRYLIKTRGQQVTLSCSPISGHRSVSWYQQTPGQGLQFLFEYFSETQRNKGNFPGRFSGRQFSNSRSEMNVSTLELGDSALYLCASSFGARQVDEQYFGPGTRLTVT.

In nucleotides, the CDR3 is TGTGCCAGCAGCTCGACTATTACCTACGAGCAGTACTTC. Translating gives CASSSTITYEQYF. The rearrangement links TRBV14 to TRBJ2-5; D might be TRBD2 (5 bases). The J call may be wrong; the DNA end is better matched by TRBJ2-7. CDR3 length: 13 residues. Germline V gives CDR1 SGHDN, CDR2 FVKESK.

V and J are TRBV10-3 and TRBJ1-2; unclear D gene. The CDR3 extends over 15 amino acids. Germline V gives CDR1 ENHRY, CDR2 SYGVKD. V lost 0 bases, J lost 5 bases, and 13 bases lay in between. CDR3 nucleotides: TGTGCCATCAGTGAGTCAGCAGGCCTTTTATATGGCTACACCTTC. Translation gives CAISESAGLLYGYTF.

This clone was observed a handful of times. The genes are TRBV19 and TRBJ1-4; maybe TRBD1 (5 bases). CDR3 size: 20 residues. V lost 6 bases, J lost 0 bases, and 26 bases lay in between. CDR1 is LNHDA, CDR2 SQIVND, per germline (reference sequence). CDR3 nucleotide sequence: TGTGCCAGTAGCCGTCTCCAACTCGGGACGGGGGTACCAACTAATGAAAAACTGTTTTTT. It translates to CASSRLQLGTGVPTNEKLFF.

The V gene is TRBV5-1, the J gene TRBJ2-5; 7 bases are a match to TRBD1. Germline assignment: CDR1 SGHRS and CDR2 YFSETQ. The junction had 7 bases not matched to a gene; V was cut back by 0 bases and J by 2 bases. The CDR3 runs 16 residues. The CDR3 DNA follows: TGCGCCAGCAGCTTGGCAGGGGGACGGGTGCAAGAGACCCAGTACTTC. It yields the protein CASSLAGGRVQETQYF. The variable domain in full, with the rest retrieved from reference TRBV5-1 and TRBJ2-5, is KAGVTQTPRYLIKTRGQQVTLSCSPISGHRSVSWYQQTPGQGLQFLFEYFSETQRNKGNFPGRFSGRQFSNSRSEMNVSTLELGDSALYLCASSLAGGRVQETQYFGPGTRLLVL.

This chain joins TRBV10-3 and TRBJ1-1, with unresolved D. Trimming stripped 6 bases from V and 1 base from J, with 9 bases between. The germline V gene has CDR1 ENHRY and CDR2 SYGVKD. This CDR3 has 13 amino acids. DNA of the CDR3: TGTGCCATCAGCGGACTAGGGAACACTGAAGCTTTCTTT. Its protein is CAISGLGNTEAFF.

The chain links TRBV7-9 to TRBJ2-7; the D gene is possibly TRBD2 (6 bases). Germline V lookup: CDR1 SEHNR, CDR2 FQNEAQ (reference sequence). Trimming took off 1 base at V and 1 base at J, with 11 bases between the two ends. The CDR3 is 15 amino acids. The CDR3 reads CASSLGGAGSYEQYF. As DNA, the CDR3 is TGTGCCAGCAGCTTAGGGGGCGCGGGATCCTACGAGCAGTACTTC.

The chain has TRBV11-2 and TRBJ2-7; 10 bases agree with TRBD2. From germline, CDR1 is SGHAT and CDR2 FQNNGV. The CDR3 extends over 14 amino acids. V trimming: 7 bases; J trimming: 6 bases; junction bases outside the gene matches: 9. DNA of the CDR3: TGTGCCAGCAACAAAGCGGGAGGGCCTGGCGAGCAGTACTTC. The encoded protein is CASNKAGGPGEQYF.

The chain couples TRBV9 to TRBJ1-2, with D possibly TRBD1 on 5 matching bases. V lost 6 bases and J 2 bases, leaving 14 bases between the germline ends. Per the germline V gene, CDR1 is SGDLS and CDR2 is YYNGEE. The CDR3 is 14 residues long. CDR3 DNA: TGTGCCAGCAACCAGCCCGGGGGGAACTATGGCTACACCTTC. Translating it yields CASNQPGGNYGYTF.

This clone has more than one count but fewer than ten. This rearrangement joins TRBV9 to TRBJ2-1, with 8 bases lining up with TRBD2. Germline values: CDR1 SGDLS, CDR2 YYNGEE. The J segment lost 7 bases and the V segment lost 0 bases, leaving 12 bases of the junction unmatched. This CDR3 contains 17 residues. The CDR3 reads CASSVAEGTRFFNEQFF. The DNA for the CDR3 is TGTGCCAGCAGCGTAGCGGAGGGGACTAGATTTTTTAATGAGCAGTTCTTC.

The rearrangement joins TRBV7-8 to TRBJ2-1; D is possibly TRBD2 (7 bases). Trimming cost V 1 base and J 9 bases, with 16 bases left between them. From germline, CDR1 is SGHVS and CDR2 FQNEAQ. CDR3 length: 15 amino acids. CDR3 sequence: CASSLGRERGVEQFF. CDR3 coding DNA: TGTGCCAGCAGCTTAGGGCGGGAGAGGGGGGTTGAGCAGTTCTTC.

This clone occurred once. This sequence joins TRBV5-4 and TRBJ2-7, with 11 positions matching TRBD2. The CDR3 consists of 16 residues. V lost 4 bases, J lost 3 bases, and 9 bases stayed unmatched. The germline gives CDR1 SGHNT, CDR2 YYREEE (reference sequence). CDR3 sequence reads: CASSPRVSGRGYEQYF. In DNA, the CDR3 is TGTGCCAGCAGCCCCCGGGTTAGCGGGAGGGGCTACGAGCAGTACTTC.